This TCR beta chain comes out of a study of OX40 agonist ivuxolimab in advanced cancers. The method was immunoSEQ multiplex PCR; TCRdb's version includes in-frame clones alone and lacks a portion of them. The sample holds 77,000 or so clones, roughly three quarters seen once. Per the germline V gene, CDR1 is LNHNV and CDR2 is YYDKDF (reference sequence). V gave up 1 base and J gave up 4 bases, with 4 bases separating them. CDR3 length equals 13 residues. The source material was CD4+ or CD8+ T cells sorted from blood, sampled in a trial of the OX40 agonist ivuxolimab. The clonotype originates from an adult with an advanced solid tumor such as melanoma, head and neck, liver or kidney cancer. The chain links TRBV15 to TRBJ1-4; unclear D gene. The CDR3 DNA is TGTGCCACCAGCAGAGGTTTTAATGAAAAACTGTTTTTT. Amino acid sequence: CATSRGFNEKLFF. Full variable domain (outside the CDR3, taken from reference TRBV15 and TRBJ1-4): DAMVIQNPRYQVTQFGKPVTLSCSQTLNHNVMYWYQQKSSQAPKLLFHYYDKDFNNEADTPDNFQSRRPNTSFCFLDIRSPGLGDTAMYLCATSRGFNEKLFFGSGTQLSVL.